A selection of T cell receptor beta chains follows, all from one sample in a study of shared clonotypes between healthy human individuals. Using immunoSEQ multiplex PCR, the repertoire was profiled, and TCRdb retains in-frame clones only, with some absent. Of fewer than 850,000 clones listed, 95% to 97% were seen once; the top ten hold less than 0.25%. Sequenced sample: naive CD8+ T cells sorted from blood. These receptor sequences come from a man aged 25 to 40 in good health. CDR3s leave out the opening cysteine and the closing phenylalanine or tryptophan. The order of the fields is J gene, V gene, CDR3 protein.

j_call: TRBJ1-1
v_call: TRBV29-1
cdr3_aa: SVGQVTEAF

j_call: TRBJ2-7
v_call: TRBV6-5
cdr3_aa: ASSYRYRDPRYEQY

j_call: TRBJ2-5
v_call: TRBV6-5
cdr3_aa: ASSPTGSGETQY

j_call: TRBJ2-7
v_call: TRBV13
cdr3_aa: ASSLEGDREYEQY

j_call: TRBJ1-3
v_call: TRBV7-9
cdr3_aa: ASSLARQPVGNTIY

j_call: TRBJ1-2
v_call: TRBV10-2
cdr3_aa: ASSESADNYGYT

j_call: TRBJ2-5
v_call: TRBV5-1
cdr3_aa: ASSLFSRRRLEETQY

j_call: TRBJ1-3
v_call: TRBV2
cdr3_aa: ASPGGVGNTIY

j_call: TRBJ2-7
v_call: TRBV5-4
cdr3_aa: ASSPPAGADEQY

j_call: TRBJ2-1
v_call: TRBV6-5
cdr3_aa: ASSYFGQVGDEQF

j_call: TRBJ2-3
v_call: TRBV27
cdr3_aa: ASSTGLAGVPSTDTQY

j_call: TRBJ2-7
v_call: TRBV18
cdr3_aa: ASSPEGQGISYEQY

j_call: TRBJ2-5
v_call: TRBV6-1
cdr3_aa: ASRGAEAGRETQY

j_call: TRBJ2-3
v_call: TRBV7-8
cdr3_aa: ASSLEAGLTMNTDTQY

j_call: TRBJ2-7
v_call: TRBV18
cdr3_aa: ASSPGTGGAYEQY

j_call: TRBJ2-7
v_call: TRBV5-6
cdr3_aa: ASSFGSGTYEQY

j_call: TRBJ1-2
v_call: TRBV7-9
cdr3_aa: ASSLVAGIGSGYT

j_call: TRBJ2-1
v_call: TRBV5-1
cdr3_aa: ASSLRAAYEQF

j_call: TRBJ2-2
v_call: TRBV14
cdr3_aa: ASSQGGTHTGELF

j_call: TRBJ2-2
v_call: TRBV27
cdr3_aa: ASSSVESGELF

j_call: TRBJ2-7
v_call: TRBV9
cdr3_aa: ASSPQTGSFYEQY

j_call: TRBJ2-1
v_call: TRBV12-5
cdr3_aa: ASALGRLAVYNEQF

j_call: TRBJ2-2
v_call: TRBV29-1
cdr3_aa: SVTAGMGSGTGELF

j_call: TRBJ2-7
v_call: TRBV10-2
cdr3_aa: ASSLRQYEQY

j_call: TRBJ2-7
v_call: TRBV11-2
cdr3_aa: ASSRGAYEQY

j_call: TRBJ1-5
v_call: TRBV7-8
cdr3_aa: ASSDGTNQPQH

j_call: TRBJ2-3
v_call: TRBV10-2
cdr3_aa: ATVAGGLSDTQY

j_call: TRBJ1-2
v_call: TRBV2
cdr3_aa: ASTDRHGGYT

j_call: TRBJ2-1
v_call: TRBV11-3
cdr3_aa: ASSLFLGEQF

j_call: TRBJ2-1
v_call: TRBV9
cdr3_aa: ASSGDGLAGEKTF

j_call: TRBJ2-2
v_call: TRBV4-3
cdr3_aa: ASSQWEASTGELF

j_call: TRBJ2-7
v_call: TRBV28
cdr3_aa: ASTLQGTRTYEQY

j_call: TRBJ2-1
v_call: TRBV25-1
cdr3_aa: ASSAEWTEQF

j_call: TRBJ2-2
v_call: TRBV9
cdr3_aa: ASSVRQGAVLITGELF

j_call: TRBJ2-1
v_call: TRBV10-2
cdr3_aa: ASTRAGDGFNEQF

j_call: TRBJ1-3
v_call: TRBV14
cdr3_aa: ASSQALGGNTIY

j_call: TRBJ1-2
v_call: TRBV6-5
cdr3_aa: ASSSGQGTNYGYT